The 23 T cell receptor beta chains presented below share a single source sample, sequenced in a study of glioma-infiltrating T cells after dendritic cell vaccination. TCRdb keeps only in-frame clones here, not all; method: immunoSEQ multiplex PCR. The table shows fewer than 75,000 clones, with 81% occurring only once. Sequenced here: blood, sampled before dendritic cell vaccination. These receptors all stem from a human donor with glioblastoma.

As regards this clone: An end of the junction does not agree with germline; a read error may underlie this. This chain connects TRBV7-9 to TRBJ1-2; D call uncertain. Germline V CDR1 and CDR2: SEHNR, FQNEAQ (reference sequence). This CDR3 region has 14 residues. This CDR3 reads CASNLGNSGYGYTF. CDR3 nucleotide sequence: TGTGCCAGCAACTTAGGGAATTCGGGCTATGGCTACACCTTC.

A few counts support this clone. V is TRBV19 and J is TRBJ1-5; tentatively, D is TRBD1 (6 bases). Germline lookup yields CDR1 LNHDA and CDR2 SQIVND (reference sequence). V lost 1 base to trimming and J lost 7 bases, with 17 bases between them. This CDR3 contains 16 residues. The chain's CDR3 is CASSIAFRGAGQPQHF. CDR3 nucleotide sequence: TGTGCCAGTAGTATAGCTTTCAGGGGCGCCGGGCAGCCCCAGCATTTT.

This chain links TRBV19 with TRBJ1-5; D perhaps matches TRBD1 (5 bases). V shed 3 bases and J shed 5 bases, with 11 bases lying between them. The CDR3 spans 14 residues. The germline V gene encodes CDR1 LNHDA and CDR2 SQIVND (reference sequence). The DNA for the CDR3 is TGTGCCAGTAGTATCCAATGGGGGGATCAGCCCCAGCATTTT. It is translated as CASSIQWGDQPQHF.

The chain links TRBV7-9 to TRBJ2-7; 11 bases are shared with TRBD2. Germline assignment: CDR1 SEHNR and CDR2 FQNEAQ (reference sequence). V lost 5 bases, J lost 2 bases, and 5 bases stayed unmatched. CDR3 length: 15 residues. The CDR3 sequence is CASSPLAGGAYEQYF. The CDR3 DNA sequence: TGTGCCAGCAGCCCTCTAGCGGGGGGAGCCTACGAGCAGTACTTC.

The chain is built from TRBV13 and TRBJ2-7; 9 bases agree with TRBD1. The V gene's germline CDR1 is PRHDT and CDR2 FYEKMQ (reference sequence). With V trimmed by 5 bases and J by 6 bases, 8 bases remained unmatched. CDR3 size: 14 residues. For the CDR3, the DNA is TGTGCCAGCAGCGAGTACAGGGGGCGAGCCGAGCAGTACTTC. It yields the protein CASSEYRGRAEQYF.

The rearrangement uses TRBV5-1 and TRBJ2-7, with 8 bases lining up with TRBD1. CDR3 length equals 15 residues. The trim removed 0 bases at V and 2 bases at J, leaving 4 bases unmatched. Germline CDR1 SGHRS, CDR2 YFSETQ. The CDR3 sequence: CASSLGGQEPYEQYF. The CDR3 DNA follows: TGCGCCAGCAGCTTGGGGGGACAGGAACCCTACGAGCAGTACTTC.

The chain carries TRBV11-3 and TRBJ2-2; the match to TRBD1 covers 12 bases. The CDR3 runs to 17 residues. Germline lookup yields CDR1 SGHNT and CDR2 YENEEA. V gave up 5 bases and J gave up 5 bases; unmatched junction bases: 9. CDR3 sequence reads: CASSPPGQGAETGELFF. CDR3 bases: TGTGCCAGCAGCCCACCGGGACAGGGGGCGGAGACCGGGGAGCTGTTTTTT.

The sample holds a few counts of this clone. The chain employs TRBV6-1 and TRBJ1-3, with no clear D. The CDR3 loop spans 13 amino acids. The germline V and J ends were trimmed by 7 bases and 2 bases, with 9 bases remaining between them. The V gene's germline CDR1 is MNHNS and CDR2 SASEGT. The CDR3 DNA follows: TGTGCCAGCACTAGGACTCCTGGAAACACCATATATTTT. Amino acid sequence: CASTRTPGNTIYF.

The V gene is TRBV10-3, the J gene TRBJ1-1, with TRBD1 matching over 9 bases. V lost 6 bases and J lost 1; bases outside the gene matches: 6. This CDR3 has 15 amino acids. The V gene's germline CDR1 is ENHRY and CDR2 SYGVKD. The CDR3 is CAISWGQGGNTEAFF. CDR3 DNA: TGTGCCATCAGCTGGGGACAGGGAGGGAACACTGAAGCTTTCTTT.

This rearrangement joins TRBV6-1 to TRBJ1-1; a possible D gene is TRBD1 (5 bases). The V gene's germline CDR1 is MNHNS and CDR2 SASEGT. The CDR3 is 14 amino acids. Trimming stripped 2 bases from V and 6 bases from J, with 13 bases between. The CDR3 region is CASSEPYPGPEAFF. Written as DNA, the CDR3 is TGTGCCAGCAGTGAACCCTACCCAGGGCCTGAAGCTTTCTTT.

The CDR3 is CASSQGGMGQTNTGELFF. The DNA for the CDR3 is TGCGCCAGCAGCCAAGGTGGCATGGGACAGACGAACACCGGGGAGCTGTTTTTT. The chain employs TRBV4-3 and TRBJ2-2; 7 bases map to TRBD1. Losses at the gene ends were 1 base for V and 0 bases for J; bases not matched to a gene: 8. CDR1 is LGHNA, CDR2 YSLEER, per germline. The CDR3 is made up of 18 amino acids.

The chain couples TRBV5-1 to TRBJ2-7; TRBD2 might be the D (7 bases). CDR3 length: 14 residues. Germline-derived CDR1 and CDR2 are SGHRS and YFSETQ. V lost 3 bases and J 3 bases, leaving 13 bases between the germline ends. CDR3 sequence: CASSWGGQSYEQYF. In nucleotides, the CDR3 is TGCGCCAGCAGCTGGGGGGGCCAAAGCTACGAGCAGTACTTC.

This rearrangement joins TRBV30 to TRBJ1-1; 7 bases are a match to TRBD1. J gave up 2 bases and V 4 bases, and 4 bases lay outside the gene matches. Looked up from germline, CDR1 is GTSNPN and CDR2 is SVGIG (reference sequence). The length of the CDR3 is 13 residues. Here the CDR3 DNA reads TGTGCCTGGACAGGGGGTTACAACACTGAAGCTTTCTTT. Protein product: CAWTGGYNTEAFF.

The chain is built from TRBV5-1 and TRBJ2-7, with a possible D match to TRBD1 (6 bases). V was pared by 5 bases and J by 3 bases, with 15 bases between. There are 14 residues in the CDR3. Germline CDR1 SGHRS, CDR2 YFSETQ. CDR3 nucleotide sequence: TGCGCCAGCAGTCAATTTCAGGGGAACTACGAGCAGTACTTC. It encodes CASSQFQGNYEQYF. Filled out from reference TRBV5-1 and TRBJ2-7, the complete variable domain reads KAGVTQTPRYLIKTRGQQVTLSCSPISGHRSVSWYQQTPGQGLQFLFEYFSETQRNKGNFPGRFSGRQFSNSRSEMNVSTLELGDSALYLCASSQFQGNYEQYFGPGTRLTVT.

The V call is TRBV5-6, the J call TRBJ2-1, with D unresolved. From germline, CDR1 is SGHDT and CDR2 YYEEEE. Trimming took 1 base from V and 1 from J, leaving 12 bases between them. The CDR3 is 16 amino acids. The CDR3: CASSLYEVPSYNEQFF. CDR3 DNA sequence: TGTGCCAGCAGCTTGTACGAGGTCCCATCCTACAATGAGCAGTTCTTC.

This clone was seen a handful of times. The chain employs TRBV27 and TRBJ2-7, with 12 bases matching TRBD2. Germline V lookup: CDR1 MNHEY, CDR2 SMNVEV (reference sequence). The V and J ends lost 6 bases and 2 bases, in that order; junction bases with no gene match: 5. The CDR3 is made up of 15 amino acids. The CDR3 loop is CASRTSGGKPYEQYF. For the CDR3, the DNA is TGTGCCAGCAGAACTAGCGGGGGGAAACCCTACGAGCAGTACTTC.

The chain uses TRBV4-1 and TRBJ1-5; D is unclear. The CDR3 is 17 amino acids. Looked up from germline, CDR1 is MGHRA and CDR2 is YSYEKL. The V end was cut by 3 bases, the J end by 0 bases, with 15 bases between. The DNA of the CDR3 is TGCGCCAGCAGCCATTCTGAGGTGATTGATAGCAATCAGCCCCAGCATTTT. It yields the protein CASSHSEVIDSNQPQHF.

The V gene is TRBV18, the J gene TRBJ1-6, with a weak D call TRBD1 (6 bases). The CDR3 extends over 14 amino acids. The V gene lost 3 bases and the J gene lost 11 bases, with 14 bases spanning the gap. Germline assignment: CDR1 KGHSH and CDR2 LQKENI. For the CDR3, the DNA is TGTGCCAGCTCACCGCGGACAGAGATGACACCCCTCCACTTT. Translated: CASSPRTEMTPLHF.

Here the CDR3 reads CASSLAGVDLRGYTF. DNA for the CDR3: TGTGCCAGCAGCTTAGCAGGGGTCGATCTGCGGGGCTACACCTTC. The V and J genes are TRBV11-2 and TRBJ1-2, with D maybe TRBD1 (6 bases). V was shortened by 1 base and J by 8 bases, with 17 bases between the two germline ends. There are 15 residues in the CDR3. CDR1 and CDR2 (germline): SGHAT, FQNNGV.

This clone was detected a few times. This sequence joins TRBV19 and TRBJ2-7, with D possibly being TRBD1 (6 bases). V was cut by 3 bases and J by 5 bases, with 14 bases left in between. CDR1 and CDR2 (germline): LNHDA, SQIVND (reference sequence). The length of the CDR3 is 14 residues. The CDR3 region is CASSIEGTTDEQYF. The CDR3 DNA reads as TGTGCCAGTAGTATCGAGGGGACAACTGACGAGCAGTACTTC.

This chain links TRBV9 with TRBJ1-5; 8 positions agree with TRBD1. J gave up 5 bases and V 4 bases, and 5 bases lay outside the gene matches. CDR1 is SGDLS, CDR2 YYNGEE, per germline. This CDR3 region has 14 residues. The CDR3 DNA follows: TGTGCCAGCAGCAAAGGGACAGGAGATCAGCCCCAGCATTTT. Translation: CASSKGTGDQPQHF.

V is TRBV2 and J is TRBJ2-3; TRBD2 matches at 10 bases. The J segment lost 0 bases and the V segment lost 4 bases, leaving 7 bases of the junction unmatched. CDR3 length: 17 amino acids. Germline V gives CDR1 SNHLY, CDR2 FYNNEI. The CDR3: CASSVGSGGSSTDTQYF. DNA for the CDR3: TGTGCCAGCAGTGTCGGTAGCGGGGGGTCTAGCACAGATACGCAGTATTTT.

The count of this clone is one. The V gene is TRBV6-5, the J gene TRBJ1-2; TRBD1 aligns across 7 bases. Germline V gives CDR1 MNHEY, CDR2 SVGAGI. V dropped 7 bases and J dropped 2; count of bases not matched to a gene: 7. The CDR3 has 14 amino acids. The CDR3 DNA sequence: TGTGCCAGCAATAACAGGGGTGAGAACTATGGCTACACCTTC. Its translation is CASNNRGENYGYTF.